This TCR beta chain was recorded in a study of Ad26.COV2.S vaccination and SARS-CoV-2 variants. In the study overall: Dosing was one shot or two shots 56 days apart.

The CDR3 totals 12 residues. V was trimmed by 10 bases and J by 5 bases, leaving 14 bases between them. Germline V gene lookup returns CDR1 LGHDT and CDR2 YNNKEL (reference sequence). Treatment of the sample: roughly 19 received Ad26.COV2.S at low or high dose, single or two shots; roughly 5 received placebo; per-sample allocation not given. The study sampled participants on day 63 after the first vaccine or placebo injection. Whoever gave the sample was an adult aged 18-55 years in Boston. Data came from immunoSEQ multiplex PCR; TCRdb stores just in-frame clones and leaves some out. The table includes 350,000 to 400,000 clones, 88% detected once. This clone was observed a single time. Its antigen is unknown. Overall study results and limits: Ad26.COV2.S recipients had broader spike-specific TCRs (P = 0.0014). After vaccination, substantial breadth of spike-specific CD8+ and CD4+ responses was reported.

The chain employs TRBV3-1 (or the pseudogene TRBV3-2) and TRBJ1-2; the D gene is possibly TRBD1 (6 bases). This clonotype was sampled from a person aged 18 to 59 who received the Ad26.COV2.S COVID-19 vaccine or a placebo. The sample in question was peripheral blood, obtained in a trial of Ad26.COV2.S vaccine versus placebo. CDR3 nucleotide sequence: TGTGCCACGCAAGGGGGGGGATATGGCTACACCTTC. The encoded protein is CATQGGGYGYTF.